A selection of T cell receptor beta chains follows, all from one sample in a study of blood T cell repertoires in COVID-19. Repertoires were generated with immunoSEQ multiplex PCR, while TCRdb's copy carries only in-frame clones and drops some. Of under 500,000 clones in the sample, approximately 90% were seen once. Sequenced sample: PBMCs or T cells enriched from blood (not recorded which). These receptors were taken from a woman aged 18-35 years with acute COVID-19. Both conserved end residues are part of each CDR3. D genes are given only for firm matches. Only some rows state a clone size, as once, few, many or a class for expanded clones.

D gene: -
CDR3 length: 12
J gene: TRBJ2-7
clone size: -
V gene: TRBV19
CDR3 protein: CASSMQVHEQYF
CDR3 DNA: TGTGCCAGTAGTATGCAGGTCCACGAGCAGTACTTC

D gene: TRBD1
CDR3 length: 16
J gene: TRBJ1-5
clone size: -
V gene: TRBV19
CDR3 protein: CASSREDRGVGQPQHF
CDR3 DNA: TGTGCCAGTAGTAGAGAAGACAGGGGAGTGGGTCAGCCCCAGCATTTT

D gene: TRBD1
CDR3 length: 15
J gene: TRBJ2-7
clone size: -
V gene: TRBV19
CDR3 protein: CASIGRAGGPYEQYF
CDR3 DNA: TGTGCCAGTATAGGTAGAGCAGGGGGTCCCTACGAGCAGTACTTC

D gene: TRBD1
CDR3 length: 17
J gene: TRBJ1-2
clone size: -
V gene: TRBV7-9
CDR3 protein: CASSLEGQGSPLYGYTF
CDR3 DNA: TGTGCCAGCAGCTTAGAGGGACAGGGATCCCCCCTCTATGGCTACACCTTC

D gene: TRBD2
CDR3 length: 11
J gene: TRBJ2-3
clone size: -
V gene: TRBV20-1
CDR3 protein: CSATLAGEQYF
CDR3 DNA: TGCAGTGCTACACTAGCGGGGGAGCAGTATTTT

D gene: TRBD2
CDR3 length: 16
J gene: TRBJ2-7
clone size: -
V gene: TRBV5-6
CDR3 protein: CASSLPGLAISYEQYF
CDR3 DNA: TGTGCCAGCAGCCTCCCCGGACTAGCGATATCCTACGAGCAGTACTTC

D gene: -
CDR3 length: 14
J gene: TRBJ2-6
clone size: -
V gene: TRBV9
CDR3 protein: CASSGRSGANVLTF
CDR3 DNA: TGTGCCAGCAGCGGCCGGTCTGGGGCCAACGTCCTGACTTTC

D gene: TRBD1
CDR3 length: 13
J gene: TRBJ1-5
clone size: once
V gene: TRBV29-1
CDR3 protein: CSVGDRVNQPQHF
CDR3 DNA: TGCAGCGTGGGGGACAGGGTCAATCAGCCCCAGCATTTT

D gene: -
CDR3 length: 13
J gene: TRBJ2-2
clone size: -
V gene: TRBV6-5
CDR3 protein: CASFRSDTGELFF
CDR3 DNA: TGTGCCAGTTTTCGAAGCGACACCGGGGAGCTGTTTTTT

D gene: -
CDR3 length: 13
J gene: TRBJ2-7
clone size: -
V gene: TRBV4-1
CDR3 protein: CASSYSPASEQYF
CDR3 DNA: TGCGCCAGCAGCTACAGCCCGGCCAGCGAGCAGTACTTC

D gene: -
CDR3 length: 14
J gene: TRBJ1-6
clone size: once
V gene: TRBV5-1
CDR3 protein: CASSLGQNNSPLHF
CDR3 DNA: TGCGCCAGCAGCTTGGGACAGAATAATTCACCCCTCCACTTT

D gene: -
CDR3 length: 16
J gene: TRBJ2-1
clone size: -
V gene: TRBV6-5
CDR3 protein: CASSYSGGETYNEQFF
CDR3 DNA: TGTGCCAGCAGTTACTCGGGCGGGGAAACCTACAATGAGCAGTTCTTC

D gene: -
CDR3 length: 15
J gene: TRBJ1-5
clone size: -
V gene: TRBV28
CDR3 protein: CASSLPAGGGQPQHF
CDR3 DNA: TGTGCCAGCAGTTTACCGGCTGGGGGCGGGCAGCCCCAGCATTTT

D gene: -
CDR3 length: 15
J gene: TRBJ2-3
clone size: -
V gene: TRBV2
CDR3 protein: CASTQMEAGTDTQYF
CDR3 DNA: TGTGCCAGCACCCAAATGGAGGCGGGCACAGATACGCAGTATTTT

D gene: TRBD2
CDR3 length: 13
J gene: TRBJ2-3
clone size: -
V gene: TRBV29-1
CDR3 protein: CSVQRGEADTQYF
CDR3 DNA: TGCAGCGTTCAACGGGGGGAGGCAGATACGCAGTATTTT

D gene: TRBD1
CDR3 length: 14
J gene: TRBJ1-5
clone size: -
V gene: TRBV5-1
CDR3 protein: CASSPGQSHQPQHF
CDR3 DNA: TGCGCCAGCAGCCCGGGACAGAGCCATCAGCCCCAGCATTTT

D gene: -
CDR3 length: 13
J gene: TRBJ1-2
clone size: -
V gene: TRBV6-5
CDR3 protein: CASSTKQGYGYTF
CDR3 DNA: TGTGCCAGCAGTACAAAACAGGGATATGGCTACACCTTC

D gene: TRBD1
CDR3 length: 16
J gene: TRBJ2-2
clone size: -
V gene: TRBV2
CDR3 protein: CASRNRGQGNTGELFF
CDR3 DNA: TGTGCCAGCAGAAATAGGGGACAGGGGAACACCGGGGAGCTGTTTTTT